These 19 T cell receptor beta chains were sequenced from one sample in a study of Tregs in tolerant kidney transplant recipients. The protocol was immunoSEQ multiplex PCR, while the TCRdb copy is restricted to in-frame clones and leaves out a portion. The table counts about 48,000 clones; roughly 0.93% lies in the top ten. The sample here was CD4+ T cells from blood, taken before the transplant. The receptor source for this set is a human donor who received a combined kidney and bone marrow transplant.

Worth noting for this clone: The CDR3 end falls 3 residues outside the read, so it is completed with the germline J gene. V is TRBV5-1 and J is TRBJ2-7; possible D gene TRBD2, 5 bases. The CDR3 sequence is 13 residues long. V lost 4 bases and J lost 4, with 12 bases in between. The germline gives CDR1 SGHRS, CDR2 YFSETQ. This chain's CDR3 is CASSPDRGYEQYF. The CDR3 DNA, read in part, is TGCGCCAGCAGCCCCGATCGAGGGTACGAG.

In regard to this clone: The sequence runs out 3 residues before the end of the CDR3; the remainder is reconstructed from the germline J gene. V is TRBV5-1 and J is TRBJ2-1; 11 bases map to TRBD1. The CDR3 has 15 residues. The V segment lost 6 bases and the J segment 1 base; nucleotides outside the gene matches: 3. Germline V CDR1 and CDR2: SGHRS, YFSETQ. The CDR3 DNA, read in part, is TGCGCCAGCAAAGGACAGGGGGCGTCCTACAATGAG. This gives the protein CASKGQGASYNE. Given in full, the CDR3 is CASKGQGASYNEQFF.

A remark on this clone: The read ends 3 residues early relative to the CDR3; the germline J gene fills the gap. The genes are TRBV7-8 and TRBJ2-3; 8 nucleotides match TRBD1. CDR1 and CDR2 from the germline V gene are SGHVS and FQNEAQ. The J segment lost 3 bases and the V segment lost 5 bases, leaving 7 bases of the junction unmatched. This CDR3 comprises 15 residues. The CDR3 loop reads CASSPQGARTDTQYF. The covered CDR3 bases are TGTGCCAGCAGCCCGCAGGGGGCTAGGACAGATACG.

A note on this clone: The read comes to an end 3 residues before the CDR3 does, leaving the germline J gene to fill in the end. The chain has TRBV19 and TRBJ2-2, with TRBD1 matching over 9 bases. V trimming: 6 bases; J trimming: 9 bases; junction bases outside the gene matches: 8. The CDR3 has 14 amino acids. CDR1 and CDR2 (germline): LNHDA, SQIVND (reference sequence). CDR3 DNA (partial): TGTGCCAGTAGCCCGGGACAGGGTGTGTGGGAG. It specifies CASSPGQGVWE. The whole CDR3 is CASSPGQGVWELFF.

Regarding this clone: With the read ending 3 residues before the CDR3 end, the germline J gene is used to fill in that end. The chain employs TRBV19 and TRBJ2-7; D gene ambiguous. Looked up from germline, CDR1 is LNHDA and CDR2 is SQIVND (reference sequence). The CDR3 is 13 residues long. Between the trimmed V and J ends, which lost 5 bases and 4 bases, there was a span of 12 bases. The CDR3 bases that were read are TGTGCCAGTAGTGAACAGAGCTTTTACGAG. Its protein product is CASSEQSFYE. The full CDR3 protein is CASSEQSFYEQYF.

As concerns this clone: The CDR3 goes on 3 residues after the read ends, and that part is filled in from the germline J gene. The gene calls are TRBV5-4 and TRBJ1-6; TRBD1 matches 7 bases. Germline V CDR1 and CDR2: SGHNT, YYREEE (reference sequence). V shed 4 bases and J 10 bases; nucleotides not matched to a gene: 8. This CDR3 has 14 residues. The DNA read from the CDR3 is TGTGCCAGCAGCCTCCAGACAGGGAACTCACCC. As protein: CASSLQTGNSP. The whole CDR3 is CASSLQTGNSPLHF.

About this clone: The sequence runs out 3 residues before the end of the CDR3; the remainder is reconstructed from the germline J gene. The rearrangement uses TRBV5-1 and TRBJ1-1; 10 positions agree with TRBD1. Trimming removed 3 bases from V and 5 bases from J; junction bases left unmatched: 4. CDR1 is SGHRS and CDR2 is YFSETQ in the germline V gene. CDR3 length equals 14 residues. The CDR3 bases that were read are TGCGCCAGCAGCTGGACAGGGGGGAAGACTGAA. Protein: CASSWTGGKTE. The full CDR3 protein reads CASSWTGGKTEAFF.

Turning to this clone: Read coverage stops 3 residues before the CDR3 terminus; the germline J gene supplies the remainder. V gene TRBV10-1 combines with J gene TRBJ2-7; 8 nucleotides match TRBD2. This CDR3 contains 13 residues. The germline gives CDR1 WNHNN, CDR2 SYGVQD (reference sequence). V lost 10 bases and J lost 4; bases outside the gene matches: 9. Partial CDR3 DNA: TGCGCCACCTCAAGCGGGAGTGGGTACGAG. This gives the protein CATSSGSGYE. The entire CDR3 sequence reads CATSSGSGYEQYF.

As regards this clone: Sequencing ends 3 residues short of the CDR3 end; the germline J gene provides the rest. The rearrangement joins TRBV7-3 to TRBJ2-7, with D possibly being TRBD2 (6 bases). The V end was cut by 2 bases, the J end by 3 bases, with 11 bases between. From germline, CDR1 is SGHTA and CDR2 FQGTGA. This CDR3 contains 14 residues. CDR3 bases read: TGTGCCAGCAGCTTACCGTACGGGGGCTACGAG. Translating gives CASSLPYGGYE. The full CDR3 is CASSLPYGGYEQYF.

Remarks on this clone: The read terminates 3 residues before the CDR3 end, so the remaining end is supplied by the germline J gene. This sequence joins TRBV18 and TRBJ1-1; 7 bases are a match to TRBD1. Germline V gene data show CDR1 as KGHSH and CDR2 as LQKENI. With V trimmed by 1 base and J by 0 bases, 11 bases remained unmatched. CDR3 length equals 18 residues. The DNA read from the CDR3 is TGTGCCAGCTCACCACGGTCATCCGGGACAGCGATGAACACTGAA. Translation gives CASSPRSSGTAMNTE. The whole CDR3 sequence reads CASSPRSSGTAMNTEAFF.

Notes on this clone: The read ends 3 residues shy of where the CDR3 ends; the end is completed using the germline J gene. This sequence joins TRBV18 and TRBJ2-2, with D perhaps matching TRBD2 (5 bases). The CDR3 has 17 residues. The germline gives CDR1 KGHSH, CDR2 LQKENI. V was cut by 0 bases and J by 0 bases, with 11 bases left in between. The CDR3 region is CASSPPFAGTNTGELFF. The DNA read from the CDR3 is TGTGCCAGCTCACCACCGTTCGCGGGCACGAACACCGGGGAG.

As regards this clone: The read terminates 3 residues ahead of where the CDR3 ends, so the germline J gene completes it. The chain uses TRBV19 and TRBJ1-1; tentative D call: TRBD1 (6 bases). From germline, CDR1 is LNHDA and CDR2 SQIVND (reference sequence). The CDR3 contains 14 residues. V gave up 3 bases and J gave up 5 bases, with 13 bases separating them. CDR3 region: CASSIIGGRTEAFF. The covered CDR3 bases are TGTGCCAGTAGTATCATAGGGGGAAGAACTGAA.

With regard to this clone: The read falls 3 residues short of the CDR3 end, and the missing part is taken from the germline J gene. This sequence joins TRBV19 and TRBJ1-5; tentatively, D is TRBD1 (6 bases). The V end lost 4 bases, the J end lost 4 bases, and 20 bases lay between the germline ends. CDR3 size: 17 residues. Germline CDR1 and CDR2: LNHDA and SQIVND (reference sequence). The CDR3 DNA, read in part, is TGTGCCAGTAGTACAACGACAATTACAGGGTATAATCAGCCC. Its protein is CASSTTTITGYNQP. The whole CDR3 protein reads CASSTTTITGYNQPQHF.

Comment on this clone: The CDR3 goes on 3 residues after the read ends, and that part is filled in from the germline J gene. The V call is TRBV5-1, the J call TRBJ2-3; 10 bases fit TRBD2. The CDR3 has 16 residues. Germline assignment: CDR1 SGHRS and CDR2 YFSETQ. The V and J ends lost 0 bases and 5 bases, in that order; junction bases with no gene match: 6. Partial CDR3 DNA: TGCGCCAGCAGCTTGGTGAGCGGGAGGGCCAAAGATACG. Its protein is CASSLVSGRAKDT. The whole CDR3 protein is CASSLVSGRAKDTQYF.

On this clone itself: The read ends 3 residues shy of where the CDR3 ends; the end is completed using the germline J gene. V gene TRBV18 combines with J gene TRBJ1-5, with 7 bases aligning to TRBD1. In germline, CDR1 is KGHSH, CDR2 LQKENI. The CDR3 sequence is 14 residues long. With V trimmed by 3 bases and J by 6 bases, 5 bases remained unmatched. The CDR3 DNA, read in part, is TGTGCCAGCTCACCCGAGACAGGGAGTCAGCCC. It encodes CASSPETGSQP. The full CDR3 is CASSPETGSQPQHF.

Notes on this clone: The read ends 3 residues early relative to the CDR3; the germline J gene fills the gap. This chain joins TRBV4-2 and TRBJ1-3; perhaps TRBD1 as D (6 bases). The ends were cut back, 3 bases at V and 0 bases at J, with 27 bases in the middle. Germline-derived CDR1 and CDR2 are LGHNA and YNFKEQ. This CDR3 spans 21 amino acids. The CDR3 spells CASSHNAGAINGESSGNTIYF. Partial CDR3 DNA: TGTGCCAGCAGCCATAACGCAGGGGCAATAAATGGAGAAAGCTCTGGAAACACC.

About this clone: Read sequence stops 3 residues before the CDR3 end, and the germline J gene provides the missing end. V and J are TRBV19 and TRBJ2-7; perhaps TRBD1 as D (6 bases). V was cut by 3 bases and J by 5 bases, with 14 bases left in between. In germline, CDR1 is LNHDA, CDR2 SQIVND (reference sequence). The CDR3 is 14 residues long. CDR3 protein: CASSIYAGVNEQYF. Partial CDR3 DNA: TGTGCCAGTAGTATTTACGCAGGGGTGAACGAG.

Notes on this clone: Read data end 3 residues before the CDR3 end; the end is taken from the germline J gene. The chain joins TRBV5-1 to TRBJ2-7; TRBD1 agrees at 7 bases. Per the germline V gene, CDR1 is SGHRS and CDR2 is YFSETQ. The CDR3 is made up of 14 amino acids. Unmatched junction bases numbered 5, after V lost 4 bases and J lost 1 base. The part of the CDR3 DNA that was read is TGCGCCAGCAGCCCTCGGGACAGTTCCTACGAG. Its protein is CASSPRDSSYE. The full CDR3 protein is CASSPRDSSYEQYF.

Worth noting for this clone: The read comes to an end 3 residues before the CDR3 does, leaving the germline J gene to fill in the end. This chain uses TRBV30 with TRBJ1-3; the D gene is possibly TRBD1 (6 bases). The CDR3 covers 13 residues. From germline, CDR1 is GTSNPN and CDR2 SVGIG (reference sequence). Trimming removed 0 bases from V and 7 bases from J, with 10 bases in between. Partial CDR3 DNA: TGTGCCTGGAGTGTAGGGGGGGCGAACACC. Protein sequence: CAWSVGGANT. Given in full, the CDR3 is CAWSVGGANTIYF.